Listed here is a single T cell receptor (beta chain). The data were obtained in a study of T cells of healthy individuals. TCRdb passed the 5' RACE reads through MiXCR, listing each CDR3 protein once. Among around 63,000 distinct CDR3 sequences, 16% were seen once, and the ten largest hold around 5%. The CDR3 is made up of 18 amino acids. Germline V lookup: CDR1 SGHDN, CDR2 FVKESK. Trimming left V 0 bases short and J 5 bases short, with 19 bases between. The chain is built from TRBV14 and TRBJ2-2; D not certain. This clonotype was sampled from a human donor in good health. CDR3 region: CASSQDFPGHLVTGELFF. The CDR3 nucleotides read TGTGCCAGCAGCCAAGATTTCCCGGGTCATCTGGTAACCGGGGAGCTGTTTTTT.